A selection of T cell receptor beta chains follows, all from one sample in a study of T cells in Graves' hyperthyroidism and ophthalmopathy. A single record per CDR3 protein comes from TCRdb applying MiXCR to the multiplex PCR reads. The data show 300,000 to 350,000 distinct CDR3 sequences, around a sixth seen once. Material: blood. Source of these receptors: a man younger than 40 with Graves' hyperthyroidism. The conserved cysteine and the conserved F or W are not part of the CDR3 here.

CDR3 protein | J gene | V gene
ASQGQDFMNTEAF | TRBJ1-1 | TRBV6-1
ASSREQGVAGELF | TRBJ2-2 | TRBV9
SARGTNEQF | TRBJ2-1 | TRBV20-1
ASSPDRQAIYEQY | TRBJ2-7 | TRBV13
ASSIAGSNEKLF | TRBJ1-4 | TRBV12-3/TRBV12-4
ASSFTYEQF | TRBJ2-1 | TRBV12-3/TRBV12-4
AISAGARSGANVLT | TRBJ2-6 | TRBV10-3
ASGEGIRVDEQF | TRBJ2-1 | TRBV3-1
ASSSVYEQY | TRBJ2-7 | TRBV12-3/TRBV12-4
ASSSRDTHYNEQF | TRBJ2-1 | TRBV27
ATSRVWQETQY | TRBJ2-5 | TRBV15
ASSVAPGGVGELF | TRBJ2-2 | TRBV9
ASSFSAMRNEQF | TRBJ2-1 | TRBV28
SARDLRLASSYNEQF | TRBJ2-1 | TRBV20-1
ASSEAQGPYEQY | TRBJ2-7 | TRBV18
ASRPVPGYNEQF | TRBJ2-1 | TRBV6-2/TRBV6-3
ATSATSGEGGSYNEQF | TRBJ2-1 | TRBV24-1
SARVPPTYEQY | TRBJ2-7 | TRBV20-1
ASSSPENTEAF | TRBJ1-1 | TRBV7-3
ASSQTSGAYEQY | TRBJ2-7 | TRBV18
ASSLAGGIEQF | TRBJ2-1 | TRBV11-1
ASTSGQGQETQY | TRBJ2-5 | TRBV2
ASSIEGGTGELF | TRBJ2-2 | TRBV19
ASSQGVDAF | TRBJ1-1 | TRBV4-1
ASSLGLAGVDEQF | TRBJ2-1 | TRBV11-3
ASSALTGASGTPLH | TRBJ1-6 | TRBV12-3/TRBV12-4
ASSLGRGSFSEQF | TRBJ2-1 | TRBV7-9
ASRINGDEQF | TRBJ2-1 | TRBV2
ASRGVRNTIY | TRBJ1-3 | TRBV2
AISEGSGSTDTQY | TRBJ2-3 | TRBV10-3
SASGSNEQF | TRBJ2-1 | TRBV20-1
ASSQVFSGPSSYNEQF | TRBJ2-1 | TRBV4-1
GAHPNTGELF | TRBJ2-2 | TRBV20-1
ASDGGQGEAF | TRBJ1-1 | TRBV5-1
ASSQDWLAPKTEQF | TRBJ2-1 | TRBV3-1
ASSRDRAGANVLT | TRBJ2-6 | TRBV7-2
ASSQGKTGDGYT | TRBJ1-2 | TRBV4-1
ASSLAPGAGRETQY | TRBJ2-5 | TRBV7-9
ATQGELGNEQF | TRBJ2-1 | TRBV10-3
ASILYRGRISGANVLT | TRBJ2-6 | TRBV2
ASSLEARYSDTQY | TRBJ2-3 | TRBV5-1
ASSLRIDSSAESYEQY | TRBJ2-7 | TRBV7-2
SVLLDSTDTQY | TRBJ2-3 | TRBV29-1
ASSQDRGRTYNEQF | TRBJ2-1 | TRBV4-2
ASSFRVGLAGGYEQY | TRBJ2-7 | TRBV12-3/TRBV12-4
ASSLDSNWETQY | TRBJ2-5 | TRBV11-1
ASSQGPGEGKTQY | TRBJ2-5 | TRBV4-2
ASSLRLAGGPSSYEQY | TRBJ2-7 | TRBV28
ASSLRTSGNEQY | TRBJ2-7 | TRBV5-1
ASGLVQGPSYT | TRBJ1-2 | TRBV12-5
ASSLFRQGKGYNSPLH | TRBJ1-6 | TRBV28
SAGRGLAVDETQY | TRBJ2-5 | TRBV20-1
ASSHYEGRHEQF | TRBJ2-1 | TRBV7-9
ASSPGTAQKLF | TRBJ1-4 | TRBV18
ASSQDGVGRYEQY | TRBJ2-7 | TRBV4-1
AWSVASMNTEAF | TRBJ1-1 | TRBV30
AWSIPDSLSQPQH | TRBJ1-5 | TRBV30
ASSETGYSGANVLT | TRBJ2-6 | TRBV18